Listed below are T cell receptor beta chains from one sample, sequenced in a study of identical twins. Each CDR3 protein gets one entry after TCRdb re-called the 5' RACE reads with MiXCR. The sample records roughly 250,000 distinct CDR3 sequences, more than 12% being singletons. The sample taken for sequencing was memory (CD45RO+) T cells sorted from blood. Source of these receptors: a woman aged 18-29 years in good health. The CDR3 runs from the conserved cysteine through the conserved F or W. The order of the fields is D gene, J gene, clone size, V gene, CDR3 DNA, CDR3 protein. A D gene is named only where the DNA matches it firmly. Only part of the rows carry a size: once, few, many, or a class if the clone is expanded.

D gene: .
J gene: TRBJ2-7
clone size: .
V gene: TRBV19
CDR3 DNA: TGTGCCAGCAAAACGAATCCAGGGGTCCACGAGCAGTACTTC
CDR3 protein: CASKTNPGVHEQYF

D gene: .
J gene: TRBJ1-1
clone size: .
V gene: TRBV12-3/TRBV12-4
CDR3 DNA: TGTGCCAGCAGTGGGTGGCCGGTTGGGACTGAAGCTTTCTTT
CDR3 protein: CASSGWPVGTEAFF

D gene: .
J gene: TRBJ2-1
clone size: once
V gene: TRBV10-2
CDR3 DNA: TGTGCCTGCTGCCAAGTCGGTCCAGCCTACAATGAGCAGTTCTTC
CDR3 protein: CACCQVGPAYNEQFF

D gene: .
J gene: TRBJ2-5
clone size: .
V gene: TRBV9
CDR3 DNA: TGTGCCAGCAGCGTAGCTTGGGGGTGGGGAGAGACCCAGTACTTC
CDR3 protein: CASSVAWGWGETQYF

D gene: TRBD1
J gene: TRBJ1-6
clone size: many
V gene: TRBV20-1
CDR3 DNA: TGCAGTGCGGGGGGACAGGGGTTTATCTCACCCCTCCACTTT
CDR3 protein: CSAGGQGFISPLHF

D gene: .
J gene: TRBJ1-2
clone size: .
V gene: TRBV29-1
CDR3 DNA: TGCAGCGCGAAAGCAGGGTCCAACTATGGCTACACCTTC
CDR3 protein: CSAKAGSNYGYTF

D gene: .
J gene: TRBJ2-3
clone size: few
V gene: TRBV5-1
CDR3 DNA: TGCGCCAGCAGCACACAAACAGGGACTGCGGCAGATACGCAGTATTTT
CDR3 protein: CASSTQTGTAADTQYF

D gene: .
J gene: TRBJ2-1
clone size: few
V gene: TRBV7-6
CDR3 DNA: TGTGCCAGCAGCCATCTGATGGATGAGCAGTTCTTC
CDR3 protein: CASSHLMDEQFF

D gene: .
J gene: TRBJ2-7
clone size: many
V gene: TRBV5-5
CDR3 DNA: TGTGCCAGCAGCTTGGGGCAGGGCCTTTACGAGCAGTACTTC
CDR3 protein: CASSLGQGLYEQYF

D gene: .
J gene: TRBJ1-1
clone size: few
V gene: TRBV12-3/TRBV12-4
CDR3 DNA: TGTGCCAGCAGTTTAGTTCCAGGGGCGGACACTGAAGCTTTCTTT
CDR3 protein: CASSLVPGADTEAFF

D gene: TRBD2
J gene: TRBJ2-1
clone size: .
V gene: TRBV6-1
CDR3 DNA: TGTGCCAGCATATCCCCAAGCGGGAGCTACAATGAGCAGTTCTTC
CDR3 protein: CASISPSGSYNEQFF

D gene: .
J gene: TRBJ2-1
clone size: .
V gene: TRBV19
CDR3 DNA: TGTGCCAGTAGTACGCGGGACGGCTCCTACAATGAGCAGTTCTTC
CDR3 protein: CASSTRDGSYNEQFF

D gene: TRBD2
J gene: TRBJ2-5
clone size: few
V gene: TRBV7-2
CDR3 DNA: TGTGCCAGCAGCTTGGGAGGGCTCCAAGAGACCCAGTACTTC
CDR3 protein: CASSLGGLQETQYF

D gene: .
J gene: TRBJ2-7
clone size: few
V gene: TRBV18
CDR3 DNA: TGTGCCAGCTCACCCCAACGGGACTCCCCCTACGAGCAGTACTTC
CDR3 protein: CASSPQRDSPYEQYF

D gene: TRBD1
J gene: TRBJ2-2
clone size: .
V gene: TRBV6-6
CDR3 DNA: TGTGCCAGCAGTCCCTCGGGGACAGGGGACACCGGGGAGCTGTTTTTT
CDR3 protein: CASSPSGTGDTGELFF

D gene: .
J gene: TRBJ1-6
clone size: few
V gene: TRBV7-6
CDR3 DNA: TGTGCCAGCAGCTTATCAGGGCCTAATTCACCCCTCCACTTT
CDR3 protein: CASSLSGPNSPLHF

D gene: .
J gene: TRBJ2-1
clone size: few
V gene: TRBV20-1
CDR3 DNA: TGCAGTGCTAGAGACGTAGGGAGCTCCTACAATGAGCAGTTCTTC
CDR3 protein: CSARDVGSSYNEQFF

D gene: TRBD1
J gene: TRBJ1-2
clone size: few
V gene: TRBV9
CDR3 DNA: TGTGCCAGCAGCGTAGATACAGGGGGTAACTATGGCTACACCTTC
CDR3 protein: CASSVDTGGNYGYTF

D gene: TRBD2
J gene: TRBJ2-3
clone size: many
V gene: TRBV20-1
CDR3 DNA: TGCAGTGCGGGGGAGGGGCCCACAGATACGCAGTATTTT
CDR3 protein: CSAGEGPTDTQYF

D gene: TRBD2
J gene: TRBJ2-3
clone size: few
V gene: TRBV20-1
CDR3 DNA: TGTTCGGGGGGATTCGGCACAGATACGCAGTATTTT
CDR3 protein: CSGGFGTDTQYF

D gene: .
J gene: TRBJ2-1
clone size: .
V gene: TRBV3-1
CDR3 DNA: TGTGCCTGCAGCCAACGGGGCGCGGGGCACAATGAGCAGTTCTTC
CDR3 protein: CACSQRGAGHNEQFF

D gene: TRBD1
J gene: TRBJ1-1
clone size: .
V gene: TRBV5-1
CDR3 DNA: TGCGCCAGCAGCCCGGGACAGGCCAAGACCACTGAAGCTTTCTTT
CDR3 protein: CASSPGQAKTTEAFF

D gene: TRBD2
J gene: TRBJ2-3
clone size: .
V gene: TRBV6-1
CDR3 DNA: TGTGCCAGCAGTAAGCGGGAGAAGGGAGATACGCAGTATTTT
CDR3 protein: CASSKREKGDTQYF

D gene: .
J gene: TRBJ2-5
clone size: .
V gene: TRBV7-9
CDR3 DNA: TGTGCCAGCAGCTCCACCTCGAGCTCCAGAGAGACCCAGTACTTC
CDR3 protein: CASSSTSSSRETQYF

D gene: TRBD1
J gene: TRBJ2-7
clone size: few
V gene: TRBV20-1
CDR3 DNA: TGCAGTGCTAGAGATGGGGGGACAGGGGGCGACGAGCAGTACTTC
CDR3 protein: CSARDGGTGGDEQYF